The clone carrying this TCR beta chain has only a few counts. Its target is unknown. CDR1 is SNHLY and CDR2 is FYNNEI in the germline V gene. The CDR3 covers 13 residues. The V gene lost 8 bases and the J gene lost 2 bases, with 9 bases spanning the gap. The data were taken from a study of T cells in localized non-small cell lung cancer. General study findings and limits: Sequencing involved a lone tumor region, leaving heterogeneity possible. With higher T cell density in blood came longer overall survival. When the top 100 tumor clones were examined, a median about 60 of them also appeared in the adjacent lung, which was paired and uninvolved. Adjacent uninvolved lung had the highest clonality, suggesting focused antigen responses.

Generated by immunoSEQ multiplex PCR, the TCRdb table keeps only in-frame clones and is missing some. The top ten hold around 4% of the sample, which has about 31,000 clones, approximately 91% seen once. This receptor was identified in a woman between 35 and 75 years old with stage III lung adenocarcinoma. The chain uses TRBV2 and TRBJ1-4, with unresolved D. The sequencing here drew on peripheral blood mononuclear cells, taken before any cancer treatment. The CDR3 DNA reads TGTGCCAGCCGGCTTTTGACTAATGAAAAACTGTTTTTT. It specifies CASRLLTNEKLFF. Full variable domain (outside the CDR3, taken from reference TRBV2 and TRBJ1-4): EPEVTQTPSHQVTQMGQEVILRCVPISNHLYFYWYRQILGQKVEFLVSFYNNEISEKSEIFDDQFSVERPDGSNFTLKIRSTKLEDSAMYFCASRLLTNEKLFFGSGTQLSVL.